The rows below give T cell receptor beta chains drawn from one sample of a study of T cells in Graves' hyperthyroidism and ophthalmopathy. TCRdb recomputed calls from the multiplex PCR reads with MiXCR, one row per CDR3 protein. The profile shows roughly 200,000 distinct CDR3 sequences, around 20% of them singletons. Sequenced material: blood. The receptors were sampled from a man aged 35 to 55 with Graves' hyperthyroidism. The CDR3 runs from the conserved cysteine through the conserved F or W. A D gene is named only where the DNA matches it firmly. Clone size, where shown, is once, few, many, or a class for clones that have expanded.

D gene,J gene,clone size,V gene,CDR3 protein,CDR3 DNA
TRBD2,TRBJ2-1,many,TRBV24-1,CATSDPGLAGDNEQFF,TGTGCCACCAGTGACCCGGGACTAGCGGGGGACAATGAGCAGTTCTTC
.,TRBJ2-1,.,TRBV19,CASRLRGAYNEQFF,TGTGCCAGCCGTCTCCGGGGGGCGTACAATGAGCAGTTCTTC
.,TRBJ2-5,.,TRBV28,CASRGVGETQYF,TGTGCCAGCAGGGGGGTCGGGGAGACCCAGTACTTC
.,TRBJ1-1,.,TRBV30,CAWSRNTEAFF,TGTGCCTGGAGTAGGAACACTGAAGCTTTCTTT
.,TRBJ2-7,many,TRBV19,CASSQGTNTYEQYF,TGTGCCAGTAGCCAAGGGACCAACACCTACGAGCAGTACTTC
TRBD2,TRBJ2-1,many,TRBV7-2,CASSFSGGPGEQFF,TGTGCCAGCAGCTTTAGCGGGGGGCCAGGGGAGCAGTTCTTC
TRBD2,TRBJ2-1,many,TRBV5-1,CASSLEGLAGYSYNEQFF,TGCGCCAGCAGCTTGGAAGGACTAGCGGGGTACTCCTACAATGAGCAGTTCTTC
.,TRBJ1-4,few,TRBV18,CASSPSRVHNEKLFF,TGTGCCAGCTCACCTTCCCGAGTTCATAATGAAAAACTGTTTTTT
TRBD2,TRBJ2-5,.,TRBV6-1,CASSPSRASGRGDQETQYF,TGTGCCAGCAGTCCCTCCAGGGCTAGCGGGAGGGGGGATCAAGAGACCCAGTACTTC
.,TRBJ2-3,once,TRBV12-3/TRBV12-4,CASSLGGHHTQYF,TGTGCCAGCAGTTTAGGGGGGCACCATACGCAGTATTTT
TRBD2,TRBJ2-2,many,TRBV11-2,CASSMTSGGAAGELFF,TGTGCCAGCAGCATGACTAGCGGGGGGGCAGCGGGGGAGCTGTTTTTT
.,TRBJ2-5,many,TRBV2,CASSDPAETQYF,TGTGCCAGCAGCGACCCCGCAGAGACCCAGTACTTC
.,TRBJ2-1,once,TRBV10-3,CAISESRLWNEQFF,TGTGCCATCAGTGAGTCGAGGCTTTGGAATGAGCAGTTCTTC
TRBD2,TRBJ2-2,many,TRBV5-1,CASSLLAGEDTGELFF,TGCGCCAGCAGCTTGCTCGCGGGGGAGGACACCGGGGAGCTGTTTTTT
.,TRBJ1-2,.,TRBV6-2/TRBV6-3,CASSVFSREGAGYTF,TGTGCCAGCAGTGTATTTAGCAGGGAAGGGGCTGGCTACACCTTC
.,TRBJ1-5,many,TRBV7-2,CASTIEVDQPQHF,TGTGCCAGTACGATTGAGGTGGATCAGCCCCAGCATTTT
TRBD1,TRBJ1-1,many,TRBV24-1,CATSDESGGRAFF,TGTGCCACCAGTGATGAATCAGGGGGGAGAGCTTTCTTT
TRBD1,TRBJ1-2,.,TRBV30,CAWSTRVLPGGVDYGYTF,TGTGCCTGGAGCACAAGGGTACTCCCAGGGGGCGTGGACTATGGCTACACCTTC
TRBD2,TRBJ2-1,few,TRBV2,CASGLSGGASYNEQFF,TGTGCCAGCGGCCTGAGCGGGGGGGCCTCCTACAATGAGCAGTTCTTC
.,TRBJ1-6,.,TRBV5-6,CASSLGQLMGSPLHF,TGTGCCAGCAGCTTGGGACAGCTCATGGGATCACCCCTCCACTTT
.,TRBJ2-2,.,TRBV2,CASSESWELFF,TGTGCCAGCAGTGAGAGTTGGGAGCTGTTTTTT
TRBD1,TRBJ1-5,many,TRBV10-3,CAISGGQANQPQHF,TGTGCCATCAGTGGCGGACAGGCCAATCAGCCCCAGCATTTT
.,TRBJ1-2,many,TRBV18,CASSPTGGDGYTF,TGTGCCAGCTCACCAACGGGGGGTGATGGCTACACCTTC
TRBD1,TRBJ2-1,many,TRBV28,CASSLQGQVTYNEQFF,TGTGCCAGCAGTTTACAGGGACAGGTCACCTACAATGAGCAGTTCTTC
.,TRBJ1-2,many,TRBV18,CASSPWGYTF,TGTGCCAGCTCACCGTGGGGCTACACCTTC
TRBD1,TRBJ2-3,many,TRBV15,CATADRSSTDTQYF,TGTGCCACCGCGGACAGGTCAAGCACAGATACGCAGTATTTT
.,TRBJ2-1,few,TRBV6-5,CASSYGPGSLDEQFF,TGTGCCAGCAGTTACGGGCCGGGCAGTTTGGATGAGCAGTTCTTC
TRBD1,TRBJ1-2,.,TRBV18,CASSPKGQGPTNYGYTF,TGTGCCAGCTCACCTAAGGGACAGGGGCCGACTAACTATGGCTACACCTTC
TRBD2,TRBJ2-3,many,TRBV7-2,CASSLVFLTGGNTDTQYF,TGTGCCAGCAGCTTAGTTTTTCTAACGGGGGGGAACACAGATACGCAGTATTTT
TRBD1,TRBJ2-7,few,TRBV11-3,CASSSQGTSYEQYF,TGTGCCAGCAGCTCACAGGGGACCTCCTACGAGCAGTACTTC
.,TRBJ1-4,few,TRBV5-4,CASSLEPTENEKLFF,TGTGCCAGCAGCTTGGAGCCGACTGAGAATGAAAAACTGTTTTTT
.,TRBJ1-2,.,TRBV19,CASSIPGLYGYTF,TGTGCCAGTAGTATCCCGGGACTCTATGGCTACACCTTC
.,TRBJ2-2,many,TRBV29-1,CSVDRGLGLYTGELFF,TGCAGCGTTGATCGGGGGTTGGGTCTCTACACCGGGGAGCTGTTTTTT
.,TRBJ2-3,many,TRBV30,CAWSFQRTQYF,TGTGCCTGGAGTTTCCAGCGGACGCAGTATTTT
.,TRBJ2-5,many,TRBV20-1,CSAPEPRHQETQYF,TGCAGTGCTCCAGAGCCGCGACACCAAGAGACCCAGTACTTC
.,TRBJ1-1,.,TRBV7-2,CASSLFGVSTEAFF,TGTGCCAGCAGCTTATTCGGGGTATCCACTGAAGCTTTCTTT
.,TRBJ1-5,.,TRBV28,CASRWTENQPQHF,TGTGCCAGCAGATGGACAGAGAATCAGCCCCAGCATTTT
TRBD1,TRBJ2-5,many,TRBV7-7,CASSSGTGGAGETQYF,TGTGCTAGCAGCTCTGGGACAGGGGGCGCGGGGGAGACCCAGTACTTC
TRBD2,TRBJ2-3,few,TRBV4-2,CASSLASGGRADTQYF,TGTGCCAGCAGCCTTGCTAGCGGGGGCCGGGCAGATACGCAGTATTTT
.,TRBJ2-2,many,TRBV5-1,CASSLGVTTGELFF,TGCGCCAGCAGCTTGGGCGTTACCACCGGGGAGCTGTTTTTT
.,TRBJ2-1,many,TRBV30,CAWSVGQVYNEQFF,TGTGCCTGGAGTGTAGGTCAGGTATACAATGAGCAGTTCTTC
TRBD1,TRBJ1-2,many,TRBV20-1,CSAPNRGRPGGYTF,TGCAGTGCTCCAAACAGGGGCCGCCCTGGGGGCTACACCTTC
.,TRBJ1-6,many,TRBV3-1,CASSQVAQSGSPLHF,TGTGCCAGCAGCCAAGTAGCTCAGTCGGGTTCACCCCTCCACTTT
.,TRBJ1-2,.,TRBV9,CASSVDAGNGWTF,TGTGCCAGCAGCGTAGATGCAGGGAATGGCTGGACCTTC
.,TRBJ2-3,few,TRBV10-3,CAISDKRSTDTQYF,TGTGCCATCAGTGATAAGCGGAGCACAGATACGCAGTATTTT
TRBD1,TRBJ2-7,many,TRBV3-1,CASSRGQKDYEQYF,TGTGCCAGCAGCCGGGGACAGAAAGACTACGAGCAGTACTTC
.,TRBJ2-2,few,TRBV20-1,CSCYLGLNTGELFF,TGCAGTTGCTATTTGGGCTTGAACACCGGGGAGCTGTTTTTT
TRBD2,TRBJ2-1,.,TRBV7-2,CASSLGLAGGPGEQFF,TGTGCCAGCAGCCTGGGGCTAGCGGGGGGGCCCGGTGAGCAGTTCTTC
.,TRBJ2-3,many,TRBV6-1,CASSDRALGSDTQYF,TGTGCCAGCAGTGATCGGGCCCTAGGGTCAGATACGCAGTATTTT
.,TRBJ2-2,many,TRBV2,CASSEGEYTGELFF,TGTGCCAGCAGTGAGGGGGAGTACACCGGGGAGCTGTTTTTT
.,TRBJ1-1,many,TRBV5-1,CASSLEGMTEAFF,TGCGCCAGCAGCTTGGAGGGGATGACTGAAGCTTTCTTT
TRBD2,TRBJ2-7,many,TRBV5-1,CASSVGLAGGSSYEQYF,TGCGCCAGCAGCGTTGGACTAGCGGGGGGCTCCTCCTACGAGCAGTACTTC
TRBD1,TRBJ1-2,many,TRBV7-2,CASSLPGQGAYGYTF,TGTGCCAGCAGCTTACCTGGACAGGGGGCTTATGGCTACACCTTC
.,TRBJ2-5,many,TRBV28,CASSLYLRARDETQYF,TGTGCCAGCAGTTTATACCTCCGGGCCCGGGACGAGACCCAGTACTTC
.,TRBJ2-2,many,TRBV28,CASSSGDTGELFF,TGTGCCAGCAGTTCAGGGGACACCGGGGAGCTGTTTTTT